This T cell receptor beta chain was identified in a study of T cell clonality in common variable immunodeficiency (dated by TCRdb to between 2015 and 2017). Predominantly Caucasian heritage was noted among both the CVID patients and the healthy controls. From each donor, about 4.5 to 8.5 ml of heparinized peripheral whole blood was collected. Genomic DNA from adults with common variable immune deficiency (CVID) and from healthy adult controls was the source for sequencing TCRbeta CDR3 repertoires. The control group comprised 22 healthy adult volunteers, roughly 12 female and approximately ten male, aged roughly 23 to 70 years with a mean age of roughly 32. Diluted blood was density-centrifuged over Hypaque 1077 or Ficoll-Paque to isolate peripheral blood mononuclear cells. Genomic DNA was obtained from unsorted mononuclear cells using either Qiagen column purification or a centrifugation-based method.

What the authors observed across the whole study: According to the authors, figuring out what caused the increased clonality in CVID would require sequencing the repertoires of T cell subpopulations. Healthy controls shared more TCRbeta clones with each other than CVID subjects shared among themselves (p < 0.0001). Fewer deletions and N-nucleotide insertions were reportedly observed in CVID TCRbeta sequences, and highly modified clones with 13 or more V deletions were reportedly absent from CVID TCRbeta sequences. Correlations of repertoire features with clinical complications were constrained by heterogeneity among patients within the CVID cohort. Although equal DNA input was used, an average of roughly 80,000 unique sequences per sample was obtained for controls, compared with approximately 30,000 for CVID samples. TCRbeta clonality was higher in CVID subjects than in healthy controls (t-test p = 0.018), and the increase was most characteristic of about a third of subjects.

Including the terminal cysteine and phenylalanine, the CDR3 comprises 14 residues. The DNA shown is the part of the CDR3 that was read: 33 bases, in frame from base 1. For this chain, trimming is 6 bases at the V end and 6 bases at the J end, and the number of junction bases without a gene match is 5. For sequencing, equivalent amounts of genomic DNA were input from CVID and control samples. For every sample, a 60 bp segment covering the rearranged TCRbeta CDR3 region was amplified and then sequenced. The immunoSEQ assay, a bias-corrected multiplex PCR with high-throughput sequencing, was employed for TCRbeta amplification. As for the original processing: Every unique nucleotide sequence counted as a clone and was annotated with V, D and J genes, copy number and frequency. Sequences were labeled productive if in frame, and non-productive if out of frame or containing stop codons. As previously described, clonality was computed from Shannon's entropy. Mean CDR3 Kyte-Doolittle hydropathy was derived from the predicted amino acid sequences of productive clones. Hierarchical clustering of scaled V gene usage was performed with the R hclust function using Manhattan distance and complete linkage. Sharing of clones by CDR3 amino acid sequence was evaluated through resampling of 12 repertoires per group over 100 rounds. The repertoires were screened for 60 to 85 published EBV-specific TCRbeta sequences and roughly 250 published CMV-specific TCRbeta sequences. A couple of CVID samples yielding fewer than 10,000 sequences were excluded from analysis, leaving some 40 CVID repertoires. TCRdb's version of the immuneACCESS table is confined to in-frame rearrangements and falls short of the full clone set. An unresolved V gene accounts for under half of the shortfall where checked; the remainder is of unknown origin. The D gene and trimming were derived from the DNA, and the V and J assignments and clone size from that table. With tens of thousands of clones recorded, this sample contains no clone counted only once. The ten largest make up roughly 10% of the sample.

The sample holds many counts of this clone. Its antigen is unknown. Sequencing ends 3 residues short of the CDR3 end; the germline J gene provides the rest. The receptor comes from a person aged 18 to 69 in good health. Sequenced input: peripheral blood mononuclear cells. The chain couples TRBV12-3 or TRBV12-4 to TRBJ2-2; TRBD1 matches 9 bases in the middle. CDR3 DNA (partial): TGTGCCAGCAGGCGGACAGGGGAACCCGGGGAG. Its protein is CASRRTGEPGE. The CDR3 as a whole reads CASRRTGEPGELFF.